This entry concerns a single T cell receptor beta chain. Its target is not known. The ends were cut back, 8 bases at V and 1 base at J, with 11 bases in the middle. The length of the CDR3 is 13 residues. Germline-derived CDR1 and CDR2 are LGHDT and YNNKEL (reference sequence). Sequenced by immunoSEQ multiplex PCR; TCRdb stores in-frame clones only, minus some. The table lists about 150,000 clones, 94% of them singletons. The sample originates from a study of T cell responses to AZD1222 COVID-19 vaccine. Study-level findings and limits: Clonal diversity may have been underestimated, and the donors were mostly white British, with more females than males.

This chain connects TRBV3-1 (or the pseudogene TRBV3-2) to TRBJ1-1; no clear D. The sequence was obtained from an adult in good health. Sequences were derived from peripheral blood, sampled on day 0 of AZD1222 vaccination. The CDR3 protein is CASREGWNTEAFF. CDR3 nucleotides: TGTGCCAGCCGCGAAGGCTGGAACACTGAAGCTTTCTTT.